The rows below give T cell receptor beta chains drawn from one sample of a study of OX40 agonist ivuxolimab in advanced cancers. Using immunoSEQ multiplex PCR, the repertoire was profiled, and TCRdb retains in-frame clones only, with some absent. The table shows over 50,000 clones, with roughly 84% occurring only once. Sequenced here: CD4+ or CD8+ T cells sorted from blood, sampled in a trial of the OX40 agonist ivuxolimab. The receptors shown here come from an adult with an advanced solid tumor such as melanoma, head and neck, liver or kidney cancer. Both conserved end residues are part of each CDR3. D genes are given only for firm matches. Clone sizes are given selectively: once, few, many, or a class where the clone is expanded.

clone size	D gene	V gene	J gene	CDR3 DNA	CDR3 protein
NA	TRBD2	TRBV18	TRBJ2-2	TGTGCCAGCTCACCGATTGGACTAGCGGAAGAAGTAAGGTTTTTT	CASSPIGLAEEVRFF
NA	NA	TRBV6-1	TRBJ2-7	TGTGCCAGCAAGGGAACTTATTACGAGCAGTACTTC	CASKGTYYEQYF
NA	TRBD1	TRBV28	TRBJ2-7	TGTGCCAGCAGTTTCCGGGACAGGGGGAAAACCTACGAGCAGTACTTC	CASSFRDRGKTYEQYF
NA	NA	TRBV10-3	TRBJ2-3	TGTGCCATCAGGGGAGAGCGTACCGCAGATACGCAGTATTTT	CAIRGERTADTQYF
NA	TRBD2	TRBV25-1	TRBJ2-5	TGTGCCAGCAGTGACCCAGGGAGGGAGGAGACCCAGTACTTC	CASSDPGREETQYF
few	NA	TRBV5-1	TRBJ2-2	TGCGCCAGCACCTCGGGCGCGGGCACCGGGGAGCTGTTTTTT	CASTSGAGTGELFF
NA	NA	TRBV6-5	TRBJ2-3	TGTGCCAGCAGTCTCGCCGGGACCCACACAGATACGCAGTATTTT	CASSLAGTHTDTQYF
once	TRBD1	TRBV7-2	TRBJ2-2	TGTGCCAGCAGCTCGGGACAGGGGTTCACCGGGGAGCTGTTTTTT	CASSSGQGFTGELFF
NA	NA	TRBV6-5	TRBJ1-1	TGTGCCAGCAGTTACGGGGGGAGCACTGAAGCTTTCTTT	CASSYGGSTEAFF
NA	NA	TRBV6-1	TRBJ2-7	TGTGCCAGCAGTGAAGGAGTTCCCTACGAGCAGTACTTC	CASSEGVPYEQYF
NA	NA	TRBV5-5	TRBJ1-5	TGTGCCAGCAGCTTGGGTCGTAATCAGCCCCAGCATTTT	CASSLGRNQPQHF
NA	NA	TRBV6-5	TRBJ1-5	TGTGCCAGCTTGCCAGGGCATCAGCCCCAGCATTTT	CASLPGHQPQHF
NA	TRBD1	TRBV28	TRBJ1-2	TGTGCCAGCAACTATCCCTTAGGGACAGGGCATGGCTACACCTTC	CASNYPLGTGHGYTF
once	TRBD2	TRBV4-2	TRBJ2-5	TGTGCCAGCAGCGCAAATAGCGGGGGCCAGTACTTC	CASSANSGGQYF
NA	NA	TRBV10-2	TRBJ2-6	TGCGCCAGCAGTGAGTCCCCGGCTCATGGGGCCAACGTCCTGACTTTC	CASSESPAHGANVLTF
few	NA	TRBV4-2	TRBJ1-6	TGTGCCAGCAGCCAAGTTGACAGAGACGATTCACCCCTCCACTTT	CASSQVDRDDSPLHF
few	NA	TRBV2	TRBJ2-1	TGTGCCAGCAGTCTCCAATATAATGAGCAGTTCTTC	CASSLQYNEQFF
NA	NA	TRBV12-2	TRBJ2-5	TGTGCAAGTCGCTTAGCGGTTCAGCGGGAGTCGCCGGAGACCCAGTACTTC	CASRLAVQRESPETQYF
few	NA	TRBV7-6	TRBJ2-7	TGTGCCAGCAGCTTGGTGGGGGACGAGCAGTACTTC	CASSLVGDEQYF
NA	NA	TRBV5-6	TRBJ2-6	TGTGCCAGCAGCTTGGGGCACGGGGCTACTGGGGCCAACGTCCTGACTTTC	CASSLGHGATGANVLTF
NA	NA	TRBV7-3	TRBJ1-2	TGTGCCAGCAGCCCAAATTCAGGGTACGGCTACACCTTC	CASSPNSGYGYTF
NA	TRBD1	TRBV19	TRBJ1-1	TGTGCCAGTAGTCCCAGGACAGGGGTTGAAGCTTTCTTT	CASSPRTGVEAFF
NA	TRBD1	TRBV6-1	TRBJ2-1	TGTGCCAGCAGTGTCTTCGGGACAGGGGACTACAATGAGCAGTTCTTC	CASSVFGTGDYNEQFF
NA	NA	TRBV2	TRBJ2-5	TGTGCCAGCAGTGAAGGGGACGGAGAGACCCAGTACTTC	CASSEGDGETQYF
NA	NA	TRBV2	TRBJ1-3	TGTGCCAGCAGTGAGATGGCCCGACGAAACACCATATATTTT	CASSEMARRNTIYF
NA	TRBD1	TRBV5-1	TRBJ1-2	TGCGCCAGCAGCTTACTGACAGGGGACTATGGCTACACCTTC	CASSLLTGDYGYTF